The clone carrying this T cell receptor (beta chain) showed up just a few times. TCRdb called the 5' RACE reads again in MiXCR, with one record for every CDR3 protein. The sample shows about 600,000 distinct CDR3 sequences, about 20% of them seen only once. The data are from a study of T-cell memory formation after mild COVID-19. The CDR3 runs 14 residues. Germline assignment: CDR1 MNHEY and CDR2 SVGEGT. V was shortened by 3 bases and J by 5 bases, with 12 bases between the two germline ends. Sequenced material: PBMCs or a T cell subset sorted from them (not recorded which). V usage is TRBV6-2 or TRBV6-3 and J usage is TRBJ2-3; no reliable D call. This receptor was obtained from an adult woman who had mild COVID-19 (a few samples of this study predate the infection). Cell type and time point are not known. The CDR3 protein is CASSYRIRGDTQYF. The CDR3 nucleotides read TGTGCCAGCAGTTATAGGATCCGCGGAGATACGCAGTATTTT.